These T cell receptor beta chains were read from a single sample in a study of T cells after yellow fever vaccination. One entry per CDR3 protein results from TCRdb running MiXCR on the 5' RACE reads. The repertoire has approximately 300,000 distinct CDR3 sequences, around 6.8% of them found once; the top ten carry roughly a sixth. The starting material was PBMCs, obtained approximately 40 days after the first yellow fever vaccination. The receptors originated from a man younger than 35 who received the YFV17D yellow fever vaccine. CDR3s include the opening cysteine and the closing phenylalanine or tryptophan. Not every row has a clone size; where given, it reads once, few, many or a size class.

TRBV7-9,NA,CASSRPGQVGNTIYF
TRBV7-9,few,CASSSEYLVIGELFF
TRBV5-6,many,CASSPPGGVPQNEQFF
TRBV7-2,many,CASSLISGTDTQYF
TRBV12-3/TRBV12-4,many,CASSLDQGWKTQYF
TRBV4-1,many,CASSQVDLVSYNEQFF
TRBV4-3,few,CASSLGLASGELFF
TRBV24-1,NA,CATSDPDRAYNSPLHF
TRBV10-1,NA,CASRETSGEETQYF
TRBV7-6,many,CASSRVASTDTQYF
TRBV7-2,NA,CASRPGLAGGGEQYF
TRBV11-2,few,CASSKLAGGPSGELFF
TRBV6-5,few,CASSYSGQGVPLHF
TRBV6-2/TRBV6-3,few,CASSWTGPYGYTF
TRBV7-8,NA,CASIQDRDPASGANVLTF
TRBV5-4,NA,CASSAGTGRQETQYF
TRBV11-3,NA,CASSSPLARWPNSPLHF
TRBV7-6,few,CASSLGRQDTQYF
TRBV20-1,NA,CSATTPHRLTDDNYGYTF
TRBV5-1,few,CASSLGTEYEQYF
TRBV2,NA,CALCLWRGTGGRAGELFF
TRBV20-1,few,CSARLPGGGGQPQHF
TRBV5-1,few,CASSPDSMNTEAFF
TRBV10-3,NA,CAISEPGQGTEQYF
TRBV20-1,few,CSAADSLEAFF
TRBV15,NA,CATSRAGTPGNGYTF
TRBV5-1,NA,CASSSDGQPLGEQYF
TRBV2,NA,CALRGDGEKLFF
TRBV7-8,many,CASTQGSEAFF
TRBV7-3,medium-sized,CASSLYGTDTQYF
TRBV7-3,few,CASRRTASDTQYF
TRBV12-3/TRBV12-4,many,CASSFTGPNTEAFF
TRBV5-4,many,CASSLLGGYTF
TRBV7-2,many,CASSLGQGASGYTF
TRBV29-1,few,CSVLQGADEKLFF
TRBV12-3/TRBV12-4,few,CASSPGTHNEQFF
TRBV7-8,few,CASSLSWTGADTQYF
TRBV7-9,few,CASSLVVTGTYEQYF
TRBV12-3/TRBV12-4,NA,CASIGGQGNDEQFF
TRBV28,few,CASSSPRGRDQPQHF
TRBV4-1,few,CASSQAGDNEQFF
TRBV2,NA,CASSEVQGALGGYTF
TRBV5-1,NA,CASSLKFGQGTGELFF
TRBV5-1,few,CASSSQGPDGYTF
TRBV11-2,NA,CASSPIASGGASVRETQYF
TRBV11-2,few,CASSLVGGANVLTF
TRBV20-1,few,CSAGDQQAGGLSYNEQFF
TRBV12-3/TRBV12-4,few,CASSLARKGGEYF
TRBV4-3,NA,CASSQDLSSRKDTQYF
TRBV18,few,CASSPASGHYGYTF
TRBV20-1,NA,CSARRLAPTQETQYF